This T cell receptor beta chain originates from a study of T cell responses to AZD1222 COVID-19 vaccine. Findings of the study overall: Only a handful of AZD1222 recipients, more than five in all, had baseline seropositivity. Donors, mostly white British, included more females; clonal diversity was possibly underestimated. Reportedly, nearly half of unique spike TCRs recognized epitopes outside B.1.351/B.1.1.7 mutations.

The junction had 6 bases not matched to a gene; V was cut back by 3 bases and J by 2 bases. The CDR3 has 15 residues. The germline V gene encodes CDR1 SNHLY and CDR2 FYNNEI. Profiling relied on immunoSEQ multiplex PCR, and the TCRdb table lists in-frame clones only, not all of them. The data contain 95,000 to 110,000 clones, 87% of them singletons. To note about this clone: Its antigen is unknown. Other DNA sequences from this sample encode an identical CDR3 as well.

This TCR was sampled from an adult in good health. The sample was peripheral blood, taken on day 0 of AZD1222 vaccination. The chain couples TRBV2 to TRBJ2-5, with 7 bases fitting TRBD2. The CDR3 spells CASSEGGTAQETQYF. CDR3 in DNA: TGTGCCAGCAGTGAGGGAGGGACGGCACAAGAGACCCAGTACTTC.